This T cell receptor beta chain was identified during a study of blood T cell repertoires in COVID-19. Study background: Specimens from acute and convalescent COVID-19 originated in the United States, Italy and Spain. PBMCs, B-cell-depleted T cells, or T cells provided the cDNA or gDNA that made up the material.

Produced via immunoSEQ multiplex PCR; TCRdb's table is partial and in-frame only. The table has 90,000 to 130,000 clones, about nine tenths seen once. V gave up 5 bases and J gave up 3 bases, with 14 bases separating them. The CDR3 length is 14 residues. CDR1 and CDR2 from the germline V gene are SGHTA and FQGNSA. This clone occurred a few times. This sequence joins TRBV7-2 and TRBJ2-7; D may be TRBD2 (6 bases). The sample was peripheral blood. This receptor was obtained from a man aged 35 to 55 with acute or convalescent COVID-19. The CDR3 DNA sequence: TGTGCCAGCAGCACTCGGGAGTACGTCTACGAGCAGTACTTC. It specifies CASSTREYVYEQYF. The complete variable domain, with remaining parts taken from reference TRBV7-2 and TRBJ2-7, reads GAGVSQSPSNKVTEKGKDVELRCDPISGHTALYWYRQSLGQGLEFLIYFQGNSAPDKSGLPSDRFSAERTGGSVSTLTIQRTQQEDSAVYLCASSTREYVYEQYFGPGTRLTVT.